This TCR beta chain was obtained from a study of beta chain features in type 1 diabetes. Turning to the study itself: Sorted cells examined across all samples numbered 107,917,701.

Trimming pared 7 bases from V and 0 bases from J, leaving 13 bases between. The CDR3 consists of 15 residues. Germline CDR1 is LNHDA and CDR2 is SQIVND (reference sequence). Expressed TCRB transcripts got sequenced, as all isolated RNA was reverse transcribed. Libraries were prepared by immunoSEQ multiplex PCR; TCRdb keeps only in-frame clonotypes and omits some of them. The sample holds some 150,000 clones, 6% to 7.5% seen once. As for this clone: Its specificity is unknown.

Points from the study as a whole: Naive, central memory and Treg TCRB repertoires seemed to resemble each other more closely in patients than they did in healthy donors. A potential PCR bias toward shorter templates would be equal in patient and control samples.

Sorted populations were all over 95% pure. Sequencing was done on a sample of central memory CD4+ T cells from blood. This rearrangement joins TRBV19 to TRBJ1-5, with no clear D. This clonotype was sampled from a woman aged 25 to 45 in good health. The CDR3 region is CASKAEVISNQPQHF. Written as DNA, the CDR3 is TGTGCCAGTAAGGCCGAGGTAATTAGCAATCAGCCCCAGCATTTT.